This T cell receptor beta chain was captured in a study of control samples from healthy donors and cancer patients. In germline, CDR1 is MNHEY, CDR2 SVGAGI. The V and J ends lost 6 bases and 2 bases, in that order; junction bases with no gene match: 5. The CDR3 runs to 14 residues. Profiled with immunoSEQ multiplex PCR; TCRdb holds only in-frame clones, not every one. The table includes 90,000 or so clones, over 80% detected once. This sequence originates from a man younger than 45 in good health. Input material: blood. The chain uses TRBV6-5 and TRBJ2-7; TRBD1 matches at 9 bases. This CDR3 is CASRGDRETYEQYF. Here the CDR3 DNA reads TGTGCCAGCAGAGGGGACAGGGAGACCTACGAGCAGTACTTC.